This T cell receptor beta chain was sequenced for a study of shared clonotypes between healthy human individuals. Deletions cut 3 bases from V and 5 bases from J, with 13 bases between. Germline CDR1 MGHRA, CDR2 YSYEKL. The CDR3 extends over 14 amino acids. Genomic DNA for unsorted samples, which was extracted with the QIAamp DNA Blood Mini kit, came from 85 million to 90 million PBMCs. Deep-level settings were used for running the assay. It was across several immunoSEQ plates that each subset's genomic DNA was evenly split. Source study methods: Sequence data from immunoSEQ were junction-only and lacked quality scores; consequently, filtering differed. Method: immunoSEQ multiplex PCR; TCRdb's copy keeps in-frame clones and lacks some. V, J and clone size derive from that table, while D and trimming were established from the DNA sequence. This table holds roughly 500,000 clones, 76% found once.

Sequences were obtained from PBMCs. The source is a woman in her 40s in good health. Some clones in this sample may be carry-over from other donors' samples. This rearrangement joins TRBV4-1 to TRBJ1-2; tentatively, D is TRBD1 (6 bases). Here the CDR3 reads CASSQIRTAYGYTF. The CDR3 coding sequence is TGCGCCAGCAGCCAGATCAGGACAGCTTATGGCTACACCTTC.